This T cell receptor (beta chain) comes out of a study of metastatic and nonmetastatic thyroid tumors. Background on the study: Patients with malignant and benign thyroid disease provided blood and tumor or nodule tissue, whose repertoires were compared.

V was clipped by 2 bases and J by 4 bases; unmatched bases: 6. The length of the CDR3 is 15 residues. Germline CDR1 KGHDR, CDR2 SFDVKD. As originally analysed: Clinicopathological groups supplied CDR3 differences that were used to build a distant-metastasis classifier for papillary thyroid cancer. TCRdb reprocessed the PCR reads via MiXCR. TCRdb's processing, not the study's, gives the V and J calls here. The sample records 72,000 or so clones, roughly 18% being singletons. Remarks on this clone: Its antigen is still unknown.

Treatment of any kind had been given to no patient before thyroid surgery. Findings of the study overall: Versus benign nodules, malignant thyroid tumors reportedly had significantly higher TCR beta diversity, in blood and tumor.

J is TRBJ1-2 and V is TRBV24-1; 7 nucleotides align to TRBD1. The source material was blood. This receptor was taken from a female donor with papillary thyroid cancer or a benign thyroid nodule (not recorded which). Some clones in this sample may be carry-over from other donors' samples. The CDR3 sequence is CATSDWGQTFYGYTF. In DNA form, the CDR3 reads TGTGCCACCAGTGATTGGGGACAGACCTTCTATGGCTACACCTTC.